Described below is a single T cell receptor beta chain sequence and its context. The antigen is not known. This sample was taken from a study of cytomegalovirus exposure and HLA in healthy donors. Study-level results: A later analysis revealed that TCR association rates differed between HLA loci, peaking at DRB1 and bottoming out at HLA-C. Across donors, most TCRs were seen rarely, yet some public ones were widespread. The study reported that TCR beta sequences accurately predicted HLA-A and HLA-B alleles in most subjects. The classifier was said to identify cytomegalovirus status with high specificity and sensitivity.

Germline loops: CDR1 DFQATT, CDR2 SNEGSKA (reference sequence). V gave up 3 bases and J gave up 1 base, with 3 bases separating them. This CDR3 has 11 residues. Primers for the PCR totalled 60 Vbeta and 13 Jbeta. TCRdb's copy holds only in-frame clones and misses some; the assay was immunoSEQ multiplex PCR. The sample consists of under 150,000 clones, around 79% of them appearing once. This sequence originates from a male donor in good health and CMV-seronegative. Sequences were obtained from PBMCs. The V call is TRBV20-1, the J call TRBJ1-1; D is ambiguous. The CDR3 spells CSASKNTEAFF. The CDR3 DNA sequence: TGCAGTGCTAGTAAGAACACTGAAGCTTTCTTT.